The 13 T cell receptor beta chains below were found in one sample sequenced in a study of blood T cell repertoires in COVID-19. Sequencing was performed with immunoSEQ multiplex PCR; in TCRdb, only in-frame clones are kept and a portion is missing. Of approximately 170,000 clones listed, 80% to 90% are singletons. The material sequenced was peripheral blood. These receptors originate from a woman aged 70-85 years with acute or convalescent COVID-19.

The chain combines TRBV4-2 with TRBJ2-1, with no clear D. The CDR3 is 15 amino acids. The germline V gene encodes CDR1 LGHNA and CDR2 YNFKEQ. V lost 0 bases and J 3 bases, leaving 9 bases between the germline ends. The CDR3 nucleotides read TGTGCCAGCAGCCAAGATTCCCCTGTCTACAATGAGCAGTTCTTC. Translating gives CASSQDSPVYNEQFF.

V and J are TRBV7-6 and TRBJ1-1; no clear D gene. There are 13 residues in the CDR3. CDR1 and CDR2 (germline): SGHVS, FNYEAQ. V was clipped by 6 bases and J by 1 base, with 9 bases between them. CDR3 bases: TGTGCCAGCAGTTTCCAGGAGAACACTGAAGCTTTCTTT. Its translation is CASSFQENTEAFF. The variable domain in full, completed from reference TRBV7-6 and TRBJ1-1, reads GAGVSQSPRYKVTKRGQDVALRCDPISGHVSLYWYRQALGQGPEFLTYFNYEAQQDKSGLPNDRFSAERPEGSISTLTIQRTEQRDSAMYRCASSFQENTEAFFGQGTRLTVV.

The genes are TRBV7-3 and TRBJ2-5, with 14 nucleotides matching TRBD2. Germline loops: CDR1 SGHTA, CDR2 FQGTGA. Trimming at V came to 5 bases and at J to 5 bases, leaving 4 bases not matched to a gene. The CDR3 runs 15 residues. For the CDR3, the DNA is TGTGCCAGCAGCAAGACTAGCGGGAGGGAGGAGACCCAGTACTTC. It translates to CASSKTSGREETQYF. The entire variable domain, with the rest obtained from reference TRBV7-3 and TRBJ2-5, is as follows: GAGVSQTPSNKVTEKGKYVELRCDPISGHTALYWYRQSLGQGPEFLIYFQGTGAADDSGLPNDRFFAVRPEGSVSTLKIQRTERGDSAVYLCASSKTSGREETQYFGPGTRLLVL.

The gene calls are TRBV14 and TRBJ2-1; D call uncertain. Germline loops: CDR1 SGHDN, CDR2 FVKESK. Trimming pared 1 base from V and 5 bases from J, leaving 9 bases between. The CDR3 runs to 14 residues. The DNA of the CDR3 is TGTGCCAGCAGCCAAGTACGGAGCCACAATGAGCAGTTCTTC. The encoded protein is CASSQVRSHNEQFF.

The chain uses TRBV28 and TRBJ1-1; a weak D match, TRBD1 (5 bases). From germline, CDR1 is MDHEN and CDR2 SYDVKM. V was cut by 6 bases and J by 10 bases, with 21 bases left in between. This CDR3 is built from 14 residues. In nucleotides, the CDR3 is TGTGCCAGCAGCCTGGGGGGACTCATGGGTCGAGCTTTCTTT. Translating it yields CASSLGGLMGRAFF.

The chain joins TRBV12-3 or TRBV12-4 to TRBJ1-1, with TRBD1 as a possible D gene (5 bases). V gave up 5 bases and J gave up 5 bases, with 12 bases separating them. CDR3 length equals 13 residues. The CDR3 protein is CASSAQVGTEAFF. DNA of the CDR3: TGTGCCAGCAGTGCACAGGTGGGGACTGAAGCTTTCTTT.

The rearrangement joins TRBV6-1 to TRBJ1-2; D is undetermined. CDR1 is MNHNS and CDR2 is SASEGT in the germline V gene. Trimming left V 1 base short and J 0 bases short, with 9 bases between. The CDR3 length is 15 residues. The CDR3 DNA sequence: TGTGCCAGCAGTGAAGGTTACAGTACTAACTATGGCTACACCTTC. Translation gives CASSEGYSTNYGYTF.

V is TRBV6-5 and J is TRBJ2-2; 7 bases are a match to TRBD1. The CDR3 runs to 15 residues. Germline CDR1 is MNHEY and CDR2 is SVGAGI. V was clipped by 6 bases and J by 4 bases; unmatched bases: 8. CDR3 region: CASRRQGRGTGELFF. The CDR3 DNA sequence: TGTGCCAGCAGGCGACAGGGACGCGGCACCGGGGAGCTGTTTTTT.

In this sample, this clone turned up once. This sequence joins TRBV19 and TRBJ1-2; 10 bases are shared with TRBD1. V was clipped by 7 bases and J by 0 bases; unmatched bases: 11. CDR1 and CDR2 (germline): LNHDA, SQIVND (reference sequence). CDR3 length: 17 amino acids. The CDR3 nucleotides are TGTGCCAGTATTCGTTCCGGGACAGGGGCGACTAACTATGGCTACACCTTC. Its protein is CASIRSGTGATNYGYTF.

This chain links TRBV4-2 with TRBJ2-1; TRBD2 is a possible D gene (6 bases). This CDR3 spans 15 amino acids. CDR1 LGHNA and CDR2 YNFKEQ come from the germline V gene. V was pared by 0 bases and J by 8 bases, with 14 bases between. The CDR3 is CASSQDLVSGDEQFF. The CDR3 coding sequence is TGTGCCAGCAGCCAAGATCTAGTGTCGGGGGATGAGCAGTTCTTC.

The V gene is TRBV5-6, the J gene TRBJ2-4, with 8 bases that match TRBD1. The germline V gene has CDR1 SGHDT and CDR2 YYEEEE. The CDR3 length is 14 residues. With V trimmed by 5 bases and J by 1 base, 2 bases remained unmatched. The DNA of the CDR3 is TGTGCCAGCAGAAGGACAGGGGCCAAAAACATTCAGTACTTC. Residues: CASRRTGAKNIQYF.

V gene TRBV5-6 combines with J gene TRBJ1-2; D is possibly TRBD1 (6 bases). V dropped 0 bases and J dropped 7 bases, with 25 bases sitting between them. The CDR3 has 18 amino acids. CDR1 and CDR2 from the germline V gene are SGHDT and YYEEEE. The CDR3 nucleotides read TGTGCCAGCAGCTTGGGCGCCCAAAACCACAGGGAAGGGGGTGGCTACACCTTC. This codes for CASSLGAQNHREGGGYTF.

On this clone itself: Other nucleotide sequences from this sample produce the same CDR3. The rearrangement links TRBV3-1 (or the pseudogene TRBV3-2) to TRBJ1-1; 8 positions agree with TRBD1. CDR1 and CDR2 from the germline V gene are LGHDT and YNNKEL (reference sequence). This CDR3 contains 14 residues. V gave up 1 base and J gave up 2 bases; unmatched junction bases: 0. The CDR3 here is CASSQAGGNTEAFF. For the CDR3, the DNA is TGTGCCAGCAGCCAAGCAGGGGGCAACACTGAAGCTTTCTTT.